The 27 T cell receptor beta chains presented below share a single source sample, sequenced in a study of molecular identifiers for immune sequencing clone quantification. MiXCR was run by TCRdb on the PCR reads, yielding one entry per CDR3 protein. The sample comprises about 630,000 distinct CDR3 sequences, 25% of which are singletons, and 0.7% to 0.95% rests with the top ten. The source material was naive CD8+ T cells from blood, with Jurkat cell RNA spiked in. Subset described: FACS-sorted CD8+CD4-CCR7+CD45RA+ naive T cells. Receptor source: a human donor in good health. Some libraries in this study had Jurkat cell RNA spiked in.

This clonotype was detected ten times or more. V gene TRBV29-1 combines with J gene TRBJ2-7; maybe TRBD1 (5 bases). The length of the CDR3 is 14 residues. V was pared by 4 bases and J by 6 bases, with 19 bases between. Per germline, CDR1 SQVTM and CDR2 ANQGSEA. The CDR3 bases are TGCAGCGTTGTGGTCGAGTCCCTTGGGGCCGAGCAGTACTTC. Translation: CSVVVESLGAEQYF.

This clonotype was seen more than once but under ten times. The chain carries TRBV12-3 or TRBV12-4 and TRBJ2-3; 11 bases agree with TRBD2. J lost 11 bases, V lost 2 bases, and 6 bases had no gene match. The CDR3 spans 14 residues. DNA of the CDR3: TGTGCCAGCAGTTTATTTAGCGGGGGGGGGATGCAGTATTTT. Protein sequence: CASSLFSGGGMQYF.

This clonotype was observed a handful of times. The gene calls are TRBV7-3 and TRBJ2-1, with 8 bases lining up with TRBD2. CDR1 and CDR2 from the germline V gene are SGHTA and FQGTGA. The CDR3 spans 17 residues. V trimming: 2 bases; J trimming: 4 bases; junction bases outside the gene matches: 10. DNA of the CDR3: TGTGCCAGCAGCTTACACCACGGCACTAGCGGATACAATGAGCAGTTCTTC. Translated: CASSLHHGTSGYNEQFF.

This clonotype has only a few counts. V usage is TRBV6-2 or TRBV6-3 and J usage is TRBJ1-5; D remains ambiguous. The CDR3 consists of 15 residues. The germline V and J ends were trimmed by 6 bases and 3 bases, with 15 bases remaining between them. From germline, CDR1 is MNHEY and CDR2 SVGEGT. The CDR3 spells CASSGFEGNNQPQHF. CDR3 in DNA: TGTGCCAGCAGCGGATTTGAGGGAAACAATCAGCCCCAGCATTTT.

This clonotype was recorded a few times. The chain is built from TRBV7-9 and TRBJ2-2; D possibly matches TRBD1 or TRBD2 (6 bases each). This CDR3 comprises 15 residues. Per germline, CDR1 SEHNR and CDR2 FQNEAQ (reference sequence). V lost 5 bases, J lost 3 bases, and 13 bases lay in between. The CDR3 DNA sequence: TGTGCCAGCAGCCTGGGGGCGGGATACACCGGGGAGCTGTTTTTT. Translation gives CASSLGAGYTGELFF. Combining the CDR3 with reference TRBV7-9 and TRBJ2-2 gives the whole variable domain DTGVSQNPRHKITKRGQNVTFRCDPISEHNRLYWYRQTLGQGPEFLTYFQNEAQLEKSRLLSDRFSAERPKGSFSTLEIQRTEQGDSAMYLCASSLGAGYTGELFFGEGSRLTVL.

Of note for this clonotype: A much larger clone differs from this one at a single base, so this may be a read error. The rearrangement links TRBV20-1 to TRBJ2-3; D uncertain. Germline values: CDR1 DFQATT, CDR2 SNEGSKA (reference sequence). The CDR3 contains 10 residues. Trimming took off 2 bases at V and 4 bases at J, with 1 base between the two ends. The CDR3 DNA reads TGCAGTGCTAGATCAGATACGCAGTATTTT. As protein: CSARSDTQYF.

This clonotype has just a few counts. This sequence joins TRBV9 and TRBJ1-6; D remains unclear. This CDR3 has 15 residues. CDR1 is SGDLS and CDR2 is YYNGEE in the germline V gene. Trimming removed 1 base from V and 8 bases from J, with 13 bases in between. CDR3 amino acids: CASSVTFSGDSPLHF. The CDR3 nucleotides are TGTGCCAGCAGCGTAACATTTTCGGGAGATTCACCCCTCCACTTT.

This clonotype was seen ten or more times. The gene calls are TRBV29-1 and TRBJ1-1, with D tentatively TRBD1 (6 bases). This CDR3 comprises 15 residues. Looked up from germline, CDR1 is SQVTM and CDR2 is ANQGSEA. The ends were cut back, 3 bases at V and 4 bases at J, with 18 bases in the middle. The CDR3 loop reads CSVDWSGQHGTEAFF. CDR3 bases: TGCAGCGTTGACTGGTCCGGACAGCATGGCACTGAAGCTTTCTTT.

J is TRBJ2-6 and V is TRBV6-5; 7 positions agree with TRBD2. The junction had 6 bases not matched to a gene; V was cut back by 7 bases and J by 0 bases. Per germline, CDR1 MNHEY and CDR2 SVGAGI. This CDR3 region has 16 residues. CDR3 nucleotide sequence: TGTGCCAGCAACCCGACTAGCTTCTCTGGGGCCAACGTCCTGACTTTC. Amino acids: CASNPTSFSGANVLTF.

This clonotype was seen a handful of times. This sequence joins TRBV10-3 and TRBJ1-4; D uncertain. The V and J ends lost 2 bases and 4 bases respectively, with 8 bases between them. The CDR3 has 14 amino acids. Germline V gene lookup returns CDR1 ENHRY and CDR2 SYGVKD. The CDR3 coding sequence is TGTGCCATCAGTGAGGACCAGATTAATGAAAAACTGTTTTTT. The encoded protein is CAISEDQINEKLFF.

The rearrangement uses TRBV29-1 and TRBJ2-1; no definite D call. From germline, CDR1 is SQVTM and CDR2 ANQGSEA. V lost 4 bases and J 8 bases, leaving 3 bases between the germline ends. The CDR3 extends over 9 amino acids. The CDR3 region has the DNA TGCAGCGTTGGTTATGAGCAGTTCTTC. Its translation: CSVGYEQFF.

This clonotype was counted many times. One end of the junction does not line up with germline, which may come from a read error. This chain joins TRBV11-2 and TRBJ2-4, with D possibly matching TRBD2 (5 bases). Germline V CDR1 and CDR2: SGHAT, FQNNGV. The CDR3 is 12 amino acids. CDR3 in DNA: TGTGCCAGCAGCCCCGACTACCCCCCTACGGACTTC. Its translation: CASSPDYPPTDF.

This clonotype was counted a few times. The gene calls are TRBV6-2 or TRBV6-3 and TRBJ2-3, with 10 bases lining up with TRBD2. This CDR3 is built from 16 residues. Trimming removed 6 bases from V and 5 bases from J; junction bases left unmatched: 11. CDR1 is MNHEY, CDR2 SVGEGT, per germline. The CDR3 DNA reads TGTGCCAGCAGCCTAGGGACTAGCGTTCATGGAGATACGCAGTATTTT. Translating it yields CASSLGTSVHGDTQYF.

In its sample, this clonotype was seen a few times. This chain connects TRBV19 to TRBJ2-7, with D tentatively TRBD1 (6 bases). The V gene's germline CDR1 is LNHDA and CDR2 SQIVND (reference sequence). Deletions cut 3 bases from V and 4 bases from J, with 16 bases between. There are 15 residues in the CDR3. The CDR3 here is CASSITVDSVYEQYF. The CDR3 DNA follows: TGTGCCAGTAGTATTACAGTGGACAGCGTGTACGAGCAGTACTTC. Based on the CDR3 plus reference TRBV19 and TRBJ2-7, the full variable domain is DGGITQSPKYLFRKEGQNVTLSCEQNLNHDAMYWYRQDPGQGLRLIYYSQIVNDFQKGDIAEGYSVSREKKESFPLTVTSAQKNPTAFYLCASSITVDSVYEQYFGPGTRLTVT.

The sample holds many counts of this clonotype. CDR3 sequence reads: CASSLAGANVLTF. The CDR3 bases are TGTGCCAGTAGCCTTGCTGGGGCCAACGTCCTGACTTTC. J is TRBJ2-6 and V is TRBV27, with D uncertain. The germline V gene encodes CDR1 MNHEY and CDR2 SMNVEV (reference sequence). V was pared by 9 bases and J by 2 bases, with 8 bases between. This CDR3 has 13 residues.

A few counts support this clonotype. This chain joins TRBV19 and TRBJ1-6, with D unclear. CDR3 length: 14 residues. Germline V gene lookup returns CDR1 LNHDA and CDR2 SQIVND (reference sequence). The ends were cut back, 2 bases at V and 7 bases at J, with 9 bases in the middle. The chain's CDR3 is CASSIFLGNSPLHF. The CDR3, as DNA: TGTGCCAGTAGTATATTTCTCGGGAATTCACCCCTCCACTTT.

This clonotype was detected ten times or more. The chain couples TRBV4-3 to TRBJ2-1, with D perhaps assigned TRBD1 or TRBD2 (5 bases each). The CDR3 is 15 residues long. CDR1 LGHNA and CDR2 YSLEER come from the germline V gene. Trimming removed 0 bases from V and 8 bases from J, with 14 bases in between. DNA for the CDR3: TGCGCCAGCAGCCAAGATTTTTTGGGGGTGTATGAGCAGTTCTTC. This translates into CASSQDFLGVYEQFF.

This clonotype was observed many times. The chain employs TRBV7-9 and TRBJ1-3; tentatively, D is TRBD1 (5 bases). Trimming stripped 5 bases from V and 3 bases from J, with 14 bases between. CDR3 length: 15 amino acids. Germline CDR1 SEHNR, CDR2 FQNEAQ (reference sequence). CDR3 residues: CASSPPGLDGNTIYF. For the CDR3, the DNA is TGTGCCAGCAGCCCACCGGGGCTAGATGGAAACACCATATATTTT.

Comments on this clonotype: A much bigger clone sits one base away, suggesting this may be a read error. The DNA for the CDR3 is TGTGCCATCAGTGAGCCCGGGAGGGAGCTAGCGGACCAAGAGACCCAGTACTTC. It codes for CAISEPGRELADQETQYF. The genes are TRBV10-3 and TRBJ2-5; 8 bases fit TRBD2. The CDR3 has 18 amino acids. CDR1 is ENHRY and CDR2 is SYGVKD in the germline V gene. Trimming at V came to 2 bases and at J to 0 bases, leaving 11 bases not matched to a gene.

This clonotype was seen only a few times. A much more abundant neighbour one base away suggests this may be a read error. The rearrangement joins TRBV27 to TRBJ2-3; the D call may be TRBD1 or TRBD2 (6 bases each). Trimming pared 1 base from V and 5 bases from J, leaving 16 bases between. Germline lookup yields CDR1 MNHEY and CDR2 SMNVEV (reference sequence). This CDR3 has 16 residues. CDR3 in DNA: TGTGCCAGCAGTTTATTCGGGGGCGCCTTTGTAGATACGCAGTATTTT. The encoded protein is CASSLFGGAFVDTQYF.

As for this clonotype: This clone may be a read error of a much larger clone one base away. This rearrangement joins TRBV25-1 to TRBJ2-7, with D unclear. V lost 3 bases and J 0 bases, leaving 9 bases between the germline ends. Germline CDR1 and CDR2: MGHDK and SYGVNS. This CDR3 contains 14 residues. CDR3 sequence (DNA): TGTGCCAGCAGTGAGAGGCCCCACTCCTACGAGCAGTACTTC. This translates into CASSERPHSYEQYF.

The chain recombines TRBV11-2 with TRBJ2-3; 7 bases are shared with TRBD2. The CDR3 is 15 amino acids. Germline loops: CDR1 SGHAT, CDR2 FQNNGV. V was clipped by 6 bases and J by 1 base; unmatched bases: 7. This chain's CDR3 is CASSWGGGGTDTQYF. The CDR3 DNA sequence: TGTGCCAGCAGTTGGGGGGGAGGAGGCACAGATACGCAGTATTTT.

This clonotype was counted many times. V usage is TRBV20-1 and J usage is TRBJ1-4; D call uncertain. V was shortened by 4 bases and J by 8 bases, with 11 bases between the two germline ends. Germline V gene lookup returns CDR1 DFQATT and CDR2 SNEGSKA (reference sequence). The CDR3 has 12 amino acids. CDR3 residues: CSAKDSDEKLFF. The CDR3 DNA is TGCAGTGCTAAGGATAGTGACGAAAAACTGTTTTTT.

This clonotype was counted ten times or more. The chain recombines TRBV7-9 with TRBJ2-1; D tentatively fits TRBD1 or TRBD2 (5 bases each). Per germline, CDR1 SEHNR and CDR2 FQNEAQ (reference sequence). This CDR3 contains 14 residues. The V end was cut by 3 bases, the J end by 6 bases, with 12 bases between. The CDR3 protein is CASSFPAGSNEQFF. The CDR3 region has the DNA TGTGCCAGCAGCTTCCCGGCAGGGAGCAATGAGCAGTTCTTC.

This clonotype appeared many times. V is TRBV5-8 and J is TRBJ2-3, with D possibly being TRBD2 (7 bases). Trimming cost V 1 base and J 5 bases, with 17 bases left between them. Germline loops: CDR1 SGHTS, CDR2 YDEGEE. The CDR3 consists of 16 residues. The CDR3: CASSLWSGGKGDTQYF. As DNA, the CDR3 is TGTGCCAGCAGCTTGTGGTCGGGGGGCAAAGGAGATACGCAGTATTTT.

The rearrangement joins TRBV5-4 to TRBJ1-4; D not resolved. The CDR3 contains 13 residues. The germline V and J ends were trimmed by 4 bases and 5 bases, with 9 bases remaining between them. The germline CDR1 and CDR2 sequences are SGHNT and YYREEE (reference sequence). The CDR3: CASSLWANEKLFF. The CDR3 nucleotides read TGTGCCAGCAGCCTTTGGGCAAATGAAAAACTGTTTTTT.

This clonotype has more than one count but fewer than ten. The V and J genes are TRBV7-9 and TRBJ2-7; 9 positions match TRBD1. The CDR3 totals 15 residues. The trim removed 2 bases at V and 2 bases at J, leaving 4 bases unmatched. Per germline, CDR1 SEHNR and CDR2 FQNEAQ (reference sequence). DNA for the CDR3: TGTGCCAGCAGCTTATCGGGACAGGGCCCCTACGAGCAGTACTTC. Translating it yields CASSLSGQGPYEQYF.